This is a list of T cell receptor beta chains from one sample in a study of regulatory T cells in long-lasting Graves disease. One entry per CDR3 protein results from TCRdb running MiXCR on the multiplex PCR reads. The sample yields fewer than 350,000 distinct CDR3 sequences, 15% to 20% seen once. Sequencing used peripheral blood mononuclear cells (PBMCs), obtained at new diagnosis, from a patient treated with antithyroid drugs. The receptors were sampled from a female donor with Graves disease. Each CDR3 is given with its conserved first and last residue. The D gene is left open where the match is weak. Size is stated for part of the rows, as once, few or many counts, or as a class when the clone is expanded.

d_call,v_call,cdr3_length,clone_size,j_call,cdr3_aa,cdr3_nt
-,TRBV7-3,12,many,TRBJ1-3,CASSFDRQTIYF,TGTGCCAGCAGCTTCGACAGGCAGACCATATATTTT
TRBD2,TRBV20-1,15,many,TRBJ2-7,CSAPLTSGSSYEQYF,TGCAGTGCTCCACTTACTAGCGGGAGCTCCTACGAGCAGTACTTC
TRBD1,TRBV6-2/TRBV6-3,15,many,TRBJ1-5,CASSPPRQGGQPQHF,TGTGCCAGCAGTCCCCCCCGACAGGGTGGCCAGCCCCAGCATTTT
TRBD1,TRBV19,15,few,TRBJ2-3,CASSKPGQGTDTQYF,TGTGCCAGTAGCAAACCGGGACAGGGGACAGATACGCAGTATTTT
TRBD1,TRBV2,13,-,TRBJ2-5,CATEGQGAGTQYF,TGTGCCACCGAGGGACAGGGGGCAGGGACCCAGTACTTC
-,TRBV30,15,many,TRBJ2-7,CAWVAPGQTSYEQYF,TGTGCCTGGGTGGCGCCGGGACAAACCTCCTACGAGCAGTACTTC
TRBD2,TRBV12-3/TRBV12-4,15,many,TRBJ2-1,CASSNLRDYGNEQFF,TGTGCCAGCAGTAACCTCCGGGACTATGGCAATGAGCAGTTCTTC
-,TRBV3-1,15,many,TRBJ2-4,CASSQDSPARNIQYF,TGTGCCAGCAGCCAAGACAGCCCCGCGAGGAACATTCAGTACTTC
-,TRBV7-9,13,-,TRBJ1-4,CASSFNPREKLFF,TGTGCCAGCAGCTTTAACCCCCGGGAAAAACTGTTTTTT
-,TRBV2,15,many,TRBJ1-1,CASSDPARRLNQAFF,TGTGCCAGCAGTGACCCCGCCAGACGCCTCAACCAGGCTTTCTTT
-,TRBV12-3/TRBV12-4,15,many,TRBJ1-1,CASSWATGGNTEAFF,TGTGCCAGCAGTTGGGCGACAGGCGGGAACACTGAAGCTTTCTTT
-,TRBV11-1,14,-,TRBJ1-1,CASSLFMGATEAFF,TGTGCCAGCAGCTTATTTATGGGGGCCACTGAAGCTTTCTTT
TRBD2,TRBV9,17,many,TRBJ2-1,CASSVGGRAHSYNEQFF,TGTGCCAGCAGCGTGGGCGGGAGGGCCCACTCCTACAATGAGCAGTTCTTC
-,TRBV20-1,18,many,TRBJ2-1,CSASLLGAGGASYNEQFF,TGCAGTGCTAGCCTCTTAGGTGCGGGCGGGGCCTCCTACAATGAGCAGTTCTTC
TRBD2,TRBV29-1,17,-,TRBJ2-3,CSAAGSARSGRKDTQYF,TGCAGCGCAGCAGGGTCGGCTCGGAGCGGGAGGAAAGATACGCAGTATTTT
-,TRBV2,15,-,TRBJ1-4,CASSDMGGTYEKLFF,TGTGCCAGCAGTGATATGGGGGGCACGTATGAAAAACTGTTTTTT
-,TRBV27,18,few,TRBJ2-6,CASSSGPHPLSGANVLTF,TGTGCCAGCAGTTCCGGGCCCCACCCTCTCTCTGGGGCCAACGTCCTGACTTTC
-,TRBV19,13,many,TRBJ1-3,CASSISTMNTIYF,TGTGCCAGTAGTATTTCGACAATGAACACCATATATTTT
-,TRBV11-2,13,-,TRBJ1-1,CASSLDLRPEAFF,TGTGCCAGCAGCTTAGATCTGCGCCCTGAAGCTTTCTTT
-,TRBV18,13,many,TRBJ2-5,CASSPSPTGTQYF,TGTGCCAGCTCACCGAGTCCGACCGGGACCCAGTACTTC
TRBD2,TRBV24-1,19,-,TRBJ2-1,CATSDPGLAGEKSFNEQFF,TGTGCCACCAGTGACCCGGGACTAGCGGGAGAAAAGAGTTTCAATGAGCAGTTCTTC
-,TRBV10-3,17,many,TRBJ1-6,CAISESRGVGPDSPLHF,TGTGCCATCAGTGAGTCACGAGGGGTAGGCCCTGATTCACCCCTCCACTTT
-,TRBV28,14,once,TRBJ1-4,CASNSPQGHEKLFF,TGTGCCAGCAACTCTCCACAGGGCCATGAAAAACTGTTTTTT
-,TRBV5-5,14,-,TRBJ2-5,CASSPRLRQETQYF,TGTGCCAGCAGCCCTCGTCTGCGACAAGAGACCCAGTACTTC
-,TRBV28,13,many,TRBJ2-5,CASAGGGEETQYF,TGTGCCAGCGCAGGGGGGGGCGAGGAGACCCAGTACTTC
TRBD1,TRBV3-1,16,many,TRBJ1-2,CASSQDQGTVFYGYTF,TGTGCCAGCAGCCAAGATCAGGGGACAGTTTTCTATGGCTACACCTTC
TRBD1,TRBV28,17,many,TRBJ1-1,CASSYATGTGGRTEAFF,TGTGCCAGCAGTTACGCTACCGGGACAGGGGGTCGTACTGAAGCTTTCTTT
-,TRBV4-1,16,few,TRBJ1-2,CASSYSPGQSSYGYTF,TGCGCCAGCAGCTACTCGCCCGGACAGTCATCCTATGGCTACACCTTC
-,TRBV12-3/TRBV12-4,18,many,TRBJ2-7,CASSLTSWLSSAAYEQYF,TGTGCCAGCAGTTTAACCTCCTGGTTGTCTAGCGCCGCCTACGAGCAGTACTTC
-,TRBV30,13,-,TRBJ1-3,CAWTTGSGNTIYF,TGTGCCTGGACCACGGGATCTGGAAACACCATATATTTT
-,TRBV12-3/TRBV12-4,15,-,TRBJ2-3,CASSLEEFRALAQYF,TGTGCCAGCAGTTTGGAGGAATTCAGGGCGCTTGCGCAGTATTTT
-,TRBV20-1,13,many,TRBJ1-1,CSARPTVNTEAFF,TGCAGTGCTAGACCGACAGTGAACACTGAAGCTTTCTTT
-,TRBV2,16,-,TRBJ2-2,CASSDLALSGTGELFF,TGTGCCAGCAGTGATCTAGCACTCTCGGGAACCGGGGAGCTGTTTTTT
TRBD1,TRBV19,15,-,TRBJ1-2,CASSILTGGEYGYTF,TGTGCCAGTAGTATATTGACAGGGGGCGAGTATGGCTACACCTTC
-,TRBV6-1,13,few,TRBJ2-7,CASEGPVSYEQYF,TGTGCCAGCGAGGGCCCGGTCTCCTACGAGCAGTACTTC
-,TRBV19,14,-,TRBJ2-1,CASSALASYNEQFF,TGTGCCAGTAGCGCTCTGGCCTCCTACAATGAGCAGTTCTTC
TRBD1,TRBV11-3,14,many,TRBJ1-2,CASDWTGRNYGYTF,TGTGCCAGCGACTGGACAGGGAGAAACTATGGCTACACCTTC
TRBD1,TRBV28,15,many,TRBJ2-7,CASSLPGTGGNEQYF,TGTGCCAGCAGCTTGCCCGGGACAGGGGGCAACGAGCAGTACTTC
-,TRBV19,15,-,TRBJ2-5,CASKEKGVNQETQYF,TGTGCCAGTAAAGAGAAGGGAGTAAACCAAGAGACCCAGTACTTC
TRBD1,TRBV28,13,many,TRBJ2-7,CASRDRGRYEQYF,TGTGCCAGCAGGGACAGGGGCCGCTACGAGCAGTACTTC
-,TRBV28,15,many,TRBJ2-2,CASSLRGEGTGELFF,TGTGCCAGCAGTTTAAGGGGGGAGGGCACCGGGGAGCTGTTTTTT
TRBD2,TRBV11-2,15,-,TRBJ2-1,CASSYVASGRDEQFF,TGTGCCAGCAGCTATGTGGCTAGCGGGAGGGATGAGCAGTTCTTC
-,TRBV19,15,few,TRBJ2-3,CASSLSRVSTNTQYF,TGTGCCAGTAGTTTATCGAGGGTTAGCACAAATACGCAGTATTTT
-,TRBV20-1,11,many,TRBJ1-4,CSARHNEKLFF,TGCAGTGCTAGACATAATGAAAAACTGTTTTTT
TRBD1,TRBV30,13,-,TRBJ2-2,CAWSVTGVGELFF,TGTGCCTGGAGTGTAACAGGGGTCGGGGAGCTGTTTTTT